The entry below describes one TCR beta chain. This specimen belongs to a study of blood T cell repertoires in COVID-19. Study-wide background: Acute and convalescent COVID-19 specimens originated in the United States, Italy and Spain. Nucleic acid was either cDNA or gDNA, and it came from T cells, B-cell-depleted T cells, or PBMCs.

Authors' methods: Reference gene primer amplification yielded estimated nucleated cell counts. Repertoires were generated with immunoSEQ multiplex PCR, while TCRdb's copy carries only in-frame clones and drops some. That table supplies the V and J calls and clone size; D and trimming were determined from the DNA. The sample contains about 100,000 clones, around four fifths of which appear only once. The germline V and J ends were trimmed by 4 bases and 4 bases, with 14 bases remaining between them. The CDR3 extends over 14 amino acids. Germline loops: CDR1 MNHNY, CDR2 SVGAGI (reference sequence). The source of this sequence is a human donor in a cohort sampled during active COVID-19. The rearrangement joins TRBV6-6 to TRBJ2-7; possible D gene TRBD2, 6 bases. Sequenced: peripheral blood. CDR3 region: CASSSHGTAYEQYF. The DNA of the CDR3 is TGTGCCAGCAGTTCCCACGGGACTGCATACGAGCAGTACTTC.